The sequence of this T cell receptor (beta chain) was determined in a study of early T cells in non-severe SARS-CoV-2 infection. Turning to the study itself: The sequenced material was bulk RNA from unsorted whole blood, and its chains were unpaired.

To note about this clonotype: Its antigen is unidentified.

Whole-study results and caveats: Database matching using VDJdb favored anti-spike CD8 responses, with private and CD4 specificities left missing.

Individual cDNA molecules received unique molecular identifiers. TCRdb analysed the 5' RACE reads with MiXCR anew, one entry per CDR3 protein. The sample holds approximately 85,000 distinct CDR3 sequences, about 12% seen once. Trimming cost V 0 bases and J 4 bases, with 19 bases left between them. This CDR3 has 17 amino acids. In germline, CDR1 is SGHDT, CDR2 YYEEEE. The clonotype originates from an adult who was a healthcare worker with PCR-confirmed SARS-CoV-2 infection or an uninfected control (not recorded which). This chain links TRBV5-6 with TRBJ1-1; the D gene is possibly TRBD1 (5 bases). The specimen was whole blood. CDR3: CASSLGRGGAPVTEAFF. CDR3 coding DNA: TGTGCCAGCAGCTTGGGGAGAGGCGGGGCCCCCGTCACTGAAGCTTTCTTT.